This T cell receptor (beta chain) was observed in a study of blood T cell repertoires in COVID-19. V lost 4 bases, J lost 3 bases, and 1 base stayed unmatched. Per the germline V gene, CDR1 is ENHRY and CDR2 is SYGVKD. The CDR3 contains 13 residues. Measured with immunoSEQ multiplex PCR; TCRdb has only the in-frame clones, and not every one. Among approximately 170,000 clones, approximately 90% were seen once, and the ten largest hold about 5.3%. Material for sequencing was peripheral blood. The gene calls are TRBV10-3 and TRBJ2-5, with 8 bases identical to TRBD1. This TCR derives from a man between 18 and 29 years old with COVID-19, enrolled during active disease. CDR3 coding DNA: TGTGCCATCAGTGGGGGACAGGAAGAGACCCAGTACTTC. It encodes CAISGGQEETQYF.